Listed here is a single T cell receptor (beta chain). Produced via immunoSEQ multiplex PCR; TCRdb's table is partial and in-frame only. In the table there are around 110,000 clones, around 89% of which are singletons. The sample originates from a study of T cell responses to AZD1222 COVID-19 vaccine. The germline V and J ends were trimmed by 1 base and 6 bases, with 14 bases remaining between them. The CDR3 spans 15 residues. CDR1 and CDR2 from the germline V gene are MGHRA and YSYEKL. This chain uses TRBV4-1 with TRBJ2-3, with D maybe TRBD2 (6 bases). The sequenced sample was peripheral blood, obtained on day 0 of AZD1222 vaccination. The sequence was obtained from an adult in good health. CDR3 bases: TGCGCCAGCAGCCAAGCGGGTAGCGGCGCGGATACGCAGTATTTT. It translates to CASSQAGSGADTQYF.